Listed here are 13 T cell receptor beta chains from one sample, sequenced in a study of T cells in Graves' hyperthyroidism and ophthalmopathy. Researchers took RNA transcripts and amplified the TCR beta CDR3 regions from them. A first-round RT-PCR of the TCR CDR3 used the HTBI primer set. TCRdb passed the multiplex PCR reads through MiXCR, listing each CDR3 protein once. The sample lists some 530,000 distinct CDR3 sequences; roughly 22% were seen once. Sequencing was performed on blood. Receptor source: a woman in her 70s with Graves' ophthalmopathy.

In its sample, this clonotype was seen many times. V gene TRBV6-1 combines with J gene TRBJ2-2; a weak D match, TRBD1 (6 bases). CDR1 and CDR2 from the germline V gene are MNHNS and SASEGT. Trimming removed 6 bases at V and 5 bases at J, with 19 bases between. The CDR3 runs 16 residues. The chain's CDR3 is CASRPGSAGVTGELFF. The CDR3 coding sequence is TGTGCCAGCAGACCCGGATCGGCAGGGGTAACCGGGGAGCTGTTTTTT.

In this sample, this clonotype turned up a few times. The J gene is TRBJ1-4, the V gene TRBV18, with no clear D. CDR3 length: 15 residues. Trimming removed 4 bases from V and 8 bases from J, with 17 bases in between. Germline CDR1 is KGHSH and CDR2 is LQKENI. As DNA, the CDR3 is TGTGCCAGCTCACGTAACAACCTGGACGACGAAAAACTGTTTTTT. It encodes CASSRNNLDDEKLFF.

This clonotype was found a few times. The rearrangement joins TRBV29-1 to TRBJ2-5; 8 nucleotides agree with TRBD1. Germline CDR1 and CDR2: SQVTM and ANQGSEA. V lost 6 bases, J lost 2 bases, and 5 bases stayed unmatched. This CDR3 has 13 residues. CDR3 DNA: TGCAGCGTGCGGACAGGGACACAAGAGACCCAGTACTTC. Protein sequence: CSVRTGTQETQYF.

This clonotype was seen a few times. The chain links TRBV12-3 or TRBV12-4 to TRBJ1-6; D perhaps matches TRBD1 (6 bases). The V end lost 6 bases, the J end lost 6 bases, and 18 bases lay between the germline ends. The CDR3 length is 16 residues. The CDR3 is CASSFLGGGFNSPLHF. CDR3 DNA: TGTGCCAGCAGCTTCCTGGGGGGCGGCTTTAATTCACCCCTCCACTTT.

The CDR3, as DNA: TGCGCCAGCAGCTCGCCATCCGGGACAGGGGATGGCAATGAGCAGTTCTTC. Translating gives CASSSPSGTGDGNEQFF. The gene calls are TRBV5-1 and TRBJ2-1; TRBD1 aligns across 10 bases. Trimming took 3 bases from V and 6 from J; bases not matched to a gene: 12. This CDR3 is built from 17 residues. Germline-derived CDR1 and CDR2 are SGHRS and YFSETQ.

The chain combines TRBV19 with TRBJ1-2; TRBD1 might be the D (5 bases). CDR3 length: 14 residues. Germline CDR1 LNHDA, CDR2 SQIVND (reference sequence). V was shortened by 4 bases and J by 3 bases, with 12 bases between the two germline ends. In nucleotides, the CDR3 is TGTGCCAGTAGTACTTGGGAGGGGTACTATGGCTACACCTTC. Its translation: CASSTWEGYYGYTF.

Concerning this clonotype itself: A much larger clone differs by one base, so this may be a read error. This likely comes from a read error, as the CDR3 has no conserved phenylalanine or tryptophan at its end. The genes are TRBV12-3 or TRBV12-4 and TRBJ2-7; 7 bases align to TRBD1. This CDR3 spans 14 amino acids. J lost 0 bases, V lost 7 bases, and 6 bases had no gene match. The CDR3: CASTETGSSYEQYL. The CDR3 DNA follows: TGTGCCAGCACCGAGACAGGGAGCTCCTACGAGCAGTACTTA.

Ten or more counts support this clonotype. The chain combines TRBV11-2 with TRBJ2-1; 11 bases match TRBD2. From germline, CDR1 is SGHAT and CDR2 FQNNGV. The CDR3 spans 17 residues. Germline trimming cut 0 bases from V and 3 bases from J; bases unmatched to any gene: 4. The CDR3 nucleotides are TGTGCCAGCAGCTTAGAGATAGCGGGAGGGTTCTACAATGAGCAGTTCTTC. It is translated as CASSLEIAGGFYNEQFF.

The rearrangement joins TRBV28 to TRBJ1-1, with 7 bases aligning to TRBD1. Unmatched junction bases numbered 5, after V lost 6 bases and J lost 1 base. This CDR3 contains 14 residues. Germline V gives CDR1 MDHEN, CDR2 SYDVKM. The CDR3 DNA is TGTGCCAGCAGCAACAGGGGAGGGAACACTGAAGCTTTCTTT. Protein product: CASSNRGGNTEAFF. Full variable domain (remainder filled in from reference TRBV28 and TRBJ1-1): DVKVTQSSRYLVKRTGEKVFLECVQDMDHENMFWYRQDPGLGLRLIYFSYDVKMKEKGDIPEGYSVSREKKERFSLILESASTNQTSMYLCASSNRGGNTEAFFGQGTRLTVV.

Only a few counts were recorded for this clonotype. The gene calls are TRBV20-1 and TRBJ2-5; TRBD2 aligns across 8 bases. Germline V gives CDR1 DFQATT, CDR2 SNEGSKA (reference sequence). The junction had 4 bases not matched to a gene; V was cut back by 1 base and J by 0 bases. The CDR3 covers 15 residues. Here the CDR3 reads CSARGDSGNQETQYF. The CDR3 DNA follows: TGCAGTGCTAGAGGTGATAGCGGGAACCAAGAGACCCAGTACTTC.

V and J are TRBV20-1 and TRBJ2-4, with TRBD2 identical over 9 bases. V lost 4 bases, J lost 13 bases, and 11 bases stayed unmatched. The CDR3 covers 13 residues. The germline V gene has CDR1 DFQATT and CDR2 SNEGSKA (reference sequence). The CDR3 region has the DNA TGCAGTGCTACTTTAGCCGGACTAGCGATACAGTACTTC. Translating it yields CSATLAGLAIQYF.

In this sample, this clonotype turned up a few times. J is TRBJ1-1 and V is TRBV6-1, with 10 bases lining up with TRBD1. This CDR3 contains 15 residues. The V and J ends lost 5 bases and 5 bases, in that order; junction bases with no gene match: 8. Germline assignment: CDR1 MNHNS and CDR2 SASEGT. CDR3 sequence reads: CASSTRTGGGTEAFF. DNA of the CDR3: TGTGCCAGCAGTACACGGACAGGGGGGGGGACTGAAGCTTTCTTT.

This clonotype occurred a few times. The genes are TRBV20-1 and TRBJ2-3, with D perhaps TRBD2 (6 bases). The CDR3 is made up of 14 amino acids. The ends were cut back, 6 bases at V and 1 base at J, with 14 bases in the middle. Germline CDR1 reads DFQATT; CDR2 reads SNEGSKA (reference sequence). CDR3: CSAWREIGTDTQYF. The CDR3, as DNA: TGCAGTGCCTGGAGGGAGATCGGCACAGATACGCAGTATTTT.